The 18 T cell receptor beta chains presented below share a single source sample, sequenced in a study of blood T cell repertoires in COVID-19. Assay: immunoSEQ multiplex PCR; the TCRdb copy retains only in-frame clones and omits some. The sample lists roughly 200,000 clones, over 80% occurring once. The sample taken for sequencing was peripheral blood. These receptors came from a man between 35 and 55 years old with acute or convalescent COVID-19.

A note on this clone: The sample carries other DNA sequences with the same CDR3. V usage is TRBV30 and J usage is TRBJ1-2; D is undetermined. Deletions cut 3 bases from V and 7 bases from J, with 12 bases between. The CDR3 sequence is 12 residues long. Germline CDR1 and CDR2: GTSNPN and SVGIG (reference sequence). The CDR3 DNA reads as TGTGCCTGGAGAGCGGGTATTGGTGGCTACACCTTC. Translating gives CAWRAGIGGYTF.

This CDR3 is CAWSVPGLAKETQYF. CDR3 in DNA: TGTGCCTGGAGTGTACCGGGACTAGCGAAAGAGACCCAGTACTTC. This sequence joins TRBV30 and TRBJ2-5; 10 positions match TRBD2. CDR1 and CDR2 from the germline V gene are GTSNPN and SVGIG (reference sequence). The CDR3 has 15 amino acids. Losses at the gene ends were 0 bases for V and 3 bases for J; bases not matched to a gene: 4.

The rearrangement links TRBV7-6 to TRBJ2-5; 11 positions match TRBD2. Germline loops: CDR1 SGHVS, CDR2 FNYEAQ. V lost 5 bases to trimming and J lost 5 bases; unmatched junction nucleotides: 13. The CDR3 has 17 amino acids. In DNA form, the CDR3 reads TGTGCCAGCAGCCGGGGAACTAGCGGGAGTAAAGGGGAGACCCAGTACTTC. Amino acids: CASSRGTSGSKGETQYF.

The sample holds a few counts of this clone. The genes are TRBV7-2 and TRBJ1-2, with 7 bases fitting TRBD1. CDR3 length: 13 amino acids. The germline V gene encodes CDR1 SGHTA and CDR2 FQGNSA. With V trimmed by 4 bases and J by 7 bases, 6 bases remained unmatched. The CDR3 DNA sequence: TGTGCCAGCAGCTCCTACCAGGGGGGTGGCTACACCTTC. Protein: CASSSYQGGGYTF. Full variable domain (outside the CDR3, taken from reference TRBV7-2 and TRBJ1-2): GAGVSQSPSNKVTEKGKDVELRCDPISGHTALYWYRQSLGQGLEFLIYFQGNSAPDKSGLPSDRFSAERTGGSVSTLTIQRTQQEDSAVYLCASSSYQGGGYTFGSGTRLTVV.

The chain combines TRBV7-2 with TRBJ2-3, with 7 bases lining up with TRBD1. The CDR3 is 13 residues long. Germline V gene data show CDR1 as SGHTA and CDR2 as FQGNSA. Unmatched junction bases numbered 3, after V lost 5 bases and J lost 4 bases. CDR3 sequence: CASSPQGPDTQYF. CDR3 DNA: TGTGCCAGCAGCCCACAGGGGCCAGATACGCAGTATTTT.

This clone came up a few times. The rearrangement links TRBV5-6 to TRBJ2-1, with 10 positions matching TRBD1. The germline CDR1 and CDR2 sequences are SGHDT and YYEEEE. V lost 2 bases, J lost 7 bases, and 6 bases stayed unmatched. CDR3 size: 15 residues. The CDR3 protein is CASSFGTGVWNEQFF. In nucleotides, the CDR3 is TGTGCCAGCAGCTTTGGGACAGGGGTTTGGAATGAGCAGTTCTTC.

V is TRBV5-1 and J is TRBJ1-3; 7 positions agree with TRBD1. The length of the CDR3 is 17 residues. Looked up from germline, CDR1 is SGHRS and CDR2 is YFSETQ. After removal of 4 bases from V and 2 bases from J, the junction contained 12 bases not matched to a gene. The CDR3 region is CASSPLTGAGTGNTIYF. The DNA for the CDR3 is TGCGCCAGCAGCCCTCTAACAGGGGCAGGTACTGGAAACACCATATATTTT.

In DNA, the CDR3 is TGTGCCAGCAGCCTTTCCGGGGGAGGCTCGGGGGAGACCCAGTACTTC. It codes for CASSLSGGGSGETQYF. The chain links TRBV5-4 to TRBJ2-5, with D possibly matching TRBD2 (6 bases). Germline V gene data show CDR1 as SGHNT and CDR2 as YYREEE (reference sequence). V lost 4 bases and J lost 5, with 21 bases in between. The CDR3 contains 16 residues. The full variable domain, with the rest looked up from reference TRBV5-4 and TRBJ2-5, is ETGVTQSPTHLIKTRGQQVTLRCSSQSGHNTVSWYQQALGQGPQFIFQYYREEENGRGNFPPRFSGLQFPNYSSELNVNALELDDSALYLCASSLSGGGSGETQYFGPGTRLLVL.

This chain joins TRBV7-2 and TRBJ2-7, with 10 bases matching TRBD2. Germline assignment: CDR1 SGHTA and CDR2 FQGNSA. The CDR3 sequence is 15 residues long. J gave up 2 bases and V 5 bases, and 6 bases lay outside the gene matches. In DNA form, the CDR3 reads TGTGCCAGCAGCATTCTAGCGGGAGCCGCCTACGAGCAGTACTTC. Translated: CASSILAGAAYEQYF.

The chain employs TRBV11-2 and TRBJ2-3, with a tentative D call TRBD1 (5 bases). Germline assignment: CDR1 SGHAT and CDR2 FQNNGV. The CDR3 runs 14 residues. Between the trimmed V and J ends, which lost 5 bases and 0 bases, there was a span of 9 bases. CDR3 amino acids: CASSADMSTDTQYF. CDR3 bases: TGTGCCAGCAGCGCGGACATGAGCACAGATACGCAGTATTTT.

The rearrangement uses TRBV20-1 and TRBJ2-1; TRBD2 is a possible D gene (6 bases). The germline gives CDR1 DFQATT, CDR2 SNEGSKA (reference sequence). Trimming removed 3 bases at V and 1 base at J, with 10 bases between. The CDR3 contains 14 residues. CDR3 bases: TGCAGTGCTAGTAATAGCGGATCCTACAATGAGCAGTTCTTC. Residues: CSASNSGSYNEQFF.

V gene TRBV18 combines with J gene TRBJ2-6, with D unclear. Trimming pared 3 bases from V and 0 bases from J, leaving 18 bases between. Germline loops: CDR1 KGHSH, CDR2 LQKENI. The CDR3 has 19 amino acids. CDR3 sequence reads: CASSPESDIQSSGANVLTF. The CDR3 bases are TGTGCCAGCTCACCCGAATCAGACATTCAGAGCTCTGGGGCCAACGTCCTGACTTTC.

The chain carries TRBV5-5 and TRBJ2-7; 9 bases align to TRBD1. CDR1 and CDR2 (germline): SGHKS, YYEKEE (reference sequence). The CDR3 is made up of 16 amino acids. Unmatched junction bases numbered 10, after V lost 2 bases and J lost 4 bases. CDR3 nucleotides: TGTGCCAGCAGCTTAAATCCCGGACAGGGGATATACGAGCAGTACTTC. Translated, it gives CASSLNPGQGIYEQYF.

This chain connects TRBV5-4 to TRBJ2-1; 12 bases line up with TRBD2. V shed 5 bases and J 7 bases; nucleotides not matched to a gene: 7. The CDR3 covers 15 residues. Germline loops: CDR1 SGHNT, CDR2 YYREEE (reference sequence). In DNA, the CDR3 is TGTGCCAGCAGACCGACTAGCGGGAGTTTGAATGAGCAGTTCTTC. Translated, it gives CASRPTSGSLNEQFF. Based on the CDR3 plus reference TRBV5-4 and TRBJ2-1, the full variable domain is ETGVTQSPTHLIKTRGQQVTLRCSSQSGHNTVSWYQQALGQGPQFIFQYYREEENGRGNFPPRFSGLQFPNYSSELNVNALELDDSALYLCASRPTSGSLNEQFFGPGTRLTVL.

V gene TRBV29-1 combines with J gene TRBJ1-1, with D uncertain. The CDR3 totals 12 residues. V was cut by 2 bases and J by 2 bases, with 6 bases left in between. Looked up from germline, CDR1 is SQVTM and CDR2 is ANQGSEA. CDR3 protein: CSVEPINTEAFF. CDR3 bases: TGCAGCGTTGAACCCATCAACACTGAAGCTTTCTTT.

The chain links TRBV10-3 to TRBJ2-5, with 7 bases lining up with TRBD2. Trimming at V came to 5 bases and at J to 5 bases, leaving 11 bases not matched to a gene. The CDR3 covers 15 residues. The germline CDR1 and CDR2 sequences are ENHRY and SYGVKD. This CDR3 reads CAISRDRLAGETQYF. For the CDR3, the DNA is TGTGCCATCAGTCGCGATCGACTAGCCGGGGAGACCCAGTACTTC.

V and J are TRBV27 and TRBJ1-2, with 7 bases fitting TRBD1. Germline values: CDR1 MNHEY, CDR2 SMNVEV (reference sequence). CDR3 length equals 15 residues. With V trimmed by 1 base and J by 5 bases, 7 bases remained unmatched. This chain's CDR3 is CASSLWAGTDYGYTF. DNA of the CDR3: TGTGCCAGCAGTTTATGGGCCGGGACAGATTATGGCTACACCTTC.

The chain combines TRBV6-5 with TRBJ2-5, with TRBD2 matching over 9 bases. Germline V CDR1 and CDR2: MNHEY, SVGAGI. The CDR3 is 14 amino acids. Trimming removed 8 bases from V and 4 bases from J; junction bases left unmatched: 8. The CDR3 region is CASPSGMTGETQYF. CDR3 bases: TGTGCCAGCCCTAGCGGGATGACGGGAGAGACCCAGTACTTC.